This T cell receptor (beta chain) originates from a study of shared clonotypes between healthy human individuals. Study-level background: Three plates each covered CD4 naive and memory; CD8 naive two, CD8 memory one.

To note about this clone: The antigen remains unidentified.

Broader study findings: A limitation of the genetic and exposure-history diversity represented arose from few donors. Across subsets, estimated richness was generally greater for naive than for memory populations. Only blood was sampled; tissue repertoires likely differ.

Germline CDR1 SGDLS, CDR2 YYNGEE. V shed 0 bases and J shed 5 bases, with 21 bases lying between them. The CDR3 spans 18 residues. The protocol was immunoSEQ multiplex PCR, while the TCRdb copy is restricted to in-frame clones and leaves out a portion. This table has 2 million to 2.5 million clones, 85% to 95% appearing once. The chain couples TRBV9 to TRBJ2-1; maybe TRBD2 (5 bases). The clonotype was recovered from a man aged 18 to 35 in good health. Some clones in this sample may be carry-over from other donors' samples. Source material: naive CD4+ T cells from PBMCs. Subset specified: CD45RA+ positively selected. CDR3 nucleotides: TGTGCCAGCAGCGTAGCTACGTCGTGGGCAGGACTTGACAATGAGCAGTTCTTC. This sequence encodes CASSVATSWAGLDNEQFF.